Each of the 21 T cell receptor beta chains below was sequenced from the same sample in a study of cytomegalovirus exposure and HLA in healthy donors. Researchers ran the PCR with 60 Vbeta and 13 Jbeta primers. Some clones are missing from TCRdb's copy, which holds only in-frame ones; the method was immunoSEQ multiplex PCR. Of some 180,000 clones in the sample, roughly four fifths were seen once. Sequencing was performed on PBMCs. The receptor set was obtained from a male donor in good health and CMV-seronegative.

To note about this clone: The same CDR3 is also encoded by other DNA sequences in this sample. CDR3 amino acids: CASSYTGQGSEKLFF. DNA of the CDR3: TGTGCCAGCAGTTACACGGGACAGGGAAGTGAAAAACTGTTTTTT. This chain uses TRBV6-5 with TRBJ1-4; 9 positions agree with TRBD1. J was trimmed by 7 bases and V by 2 bases; bases with no gene match: 5. The CDR3 length is 15 residues. The germline V gene encodes CDR1 MNHEY and CDR2 SVGAGI.

The V and J genes are TRBV5-5 and TRBJ1-5; D is uncertain. The CDR3 is made up of 16 amino acids. The V gene lost 4 bases and the J gene lost 3 bases, with 17 bases spanning the gap. CDR1 and CDR2 from the germline V gene are SGHKS and YYEKEE (reference sequence). CDR3 nucleotide sequence: TGTGCCAGCAGCCGGAGGGCAGAAGGGATCAATCAGCCCCAGCATTTT. This gives the protein CASSRRAEGINQPQHF. Drawing the rest from reference TRBV5-5 and TRBJ1-5, the complete variable domain is DAGVTQSPTHLIKTRGQQVTLRCSPISGHKSVSWYQQVLGQGPQFIFQYYEKEERGRGNFPDRFSARQFPNYSSELNVNALLLGDSALYLCASSRRAEGINQPQHFGDGTRLSIL.

The chain employs TRBV5-1 and TRBJ1-1, with D perhaps matching TRBD1 (5 bases). The CDR3 is 14 residues long. V was cut by 0 bases and J by 1 base, with 7 bases left in between. Germline V gene lookup returns CDR1 SGHRS and CDR2 YFSETQ. CDR3 amino acids: CASSLDRPNTEAFF. The CDR3 nucleotides read TGCGCCAGCAGCTTGGACAGGCCGAACACTGAAGCTTTCTTT.

Notes on this clone: Sequence at one end of the junction differs from germline and may be a read error. CDR3 in amino acids: CRVEERGQFNYEQYF. Here the CDR3 DNA reads TGCCGCGTTGAAGAGCGGGGTCAGTTTAACTACGAGCAGTACTTC. The V and J genes are TRBV29-1 and TRBJ2-7; TRBD2 matches 7 bases. Germline V gives CDR1 SQVTM, CDR2 ANQGSEA. The CDR3 loop spans 15 amino acids.

A few counts support this clone. The gene calls are TRBV19 and TRBJ2-2, with 8 bases aligning to TRBD1. The V gene's germline CDR1 is LNHDA and CDR2 SQIVND (reference sequence). The CDR3 totals 14 residues. The ends lost 5 bases at V and 6 bases at J; junction bases unmatched: 5. As DNA, the CDR3 is TGTGCCAGTAGTCGGCAGGGGGCCGCCGGGGAGCTGTTTTTT. It encodes CASSRQGAAGELFF. Filled out from reference TRBV19 and TRBJ2-2, the complete variable domain reads DGGITQSPKYLFRKEGQNVTLSCEQNLNHDAMYWYRQDPGQGLRLIYYSQIVNDFQKGDIAEGYSVSREKKESFPLTVTSAQKNPTAFYLCASSRQGAAGELFFGEGSRLTVL.

The CDR3 loop reads CASSTTAGVLYGYTF. CDR3 nucleotides: TGTGCCAGCAGTACCACCGCCGGGGTTCTATATGGCTACACCTTC. The chain uses TRBV6-4 and TRBJ1-2; no reliable D call. V was cut by 5 bases and J by 5 bases, with 18 bases left in between. The CDR3 runs to 15 residues. The germline CDR1 and CDR2 sequences are MRHNA and SNTAGT.

The chain is built from TRBV30 and TRBJ2-3; TRBD2 agrees at 8 bases. The junction had 7 bases not matched to a gene; V was cut back by 4 bases and J by 1 base. Germline-derived CDR1 and CDR2 are GTSNPN and SVGIG (reference sequence). The CDR3 extends over 15 amino acids. CDR3 in amino acids: CAWTFGGAGTDTQYF. The CDR3, as DNA: TGTGCCTGGACCTTCGGGGGGGCCGGCACAGATACGCAGTATTTT.

The gene calls are TRBV27 and TRBJ1-5, with D possibly TRBD1 on 5 matching bases. Germline V gene lookup returns CDR1 MNHEY and CDR2 SMNVEV (reference sequence). Between the trimmed V and J ends, which lost 5 bases and 2 bases, there was a span of 16 bases. CDR3 length: 16 residues. This CDR3 is CASSGPGVLGNQPQHF. The CDR3 nucleotides are TGTGCCAGCAGTGGGCCGGGGGTGTTGGGCAATCAGCCCCAGCATTTT.

The chain recombines TRBV27 with TRBJ1-3, with 9 bases that match TRBD1. Germline CDR1 is MNHEY and CDR2 is SMNVEV (reference sequence). Trimming took 5 bases from V and 12 from J; bases not matched to a gene: 5. This CDR3 region has 12 residues. The CDR3 region is CASSQTGGLIYF. CDR3 DNA sequence: TGTGCCAGCAGTCAAACAGGGGGCCTCATATATTTT.

The table lists this clone with a count of one. The rearrangement links TRBV30 to TRBJ1-3, with TRBD1 matching over 8 bases. V shed 5 bases, J shed 1 base, and the junction held 1 base outside the gene matches. CDR3 size: 13 residues. In germline, CDR1 is GTSNPN, CDR2 SVGIG (reference sequence). The CDR3 nucleotides read TGTGCCTGGGGACAGGGATCTGGAAACACCATATATTTT. This sequence encodes CAWGQGSGNTIYF. The full variable domain, with the rest looked up from reference TRBV30 and TRBJ1-3, is SQTIHQWPATLVQPVGSPLSLECTVEGTSNPNLYWYRQAAGRGLQLLFYSVGIGQISSEVPQNLSASRPQDRQFILSSKKLLLSDSGFYLCAWGQGSGNTIYFGEGSWLTVV.

The rearrangement links TRBV5-6 to TRBJ2-7, with TRBD1 matching over 9 bases. Germline lookup yields CDR1 SGHDT and CDR2 YYEEEE. The CDR3 covers 16 residues. V trimming: 0 bases; J trimming: 5 bases; junction bases outside the gene matches: 9. The CDR3 region is CASSLGTGTGFDEQYF. CDR3 in DNA: TGTGCCAGCAGCTTGGGCACCGGGACAGGGTTCGACGAGCAGTACTTC.

V gene TRBV4-1 combines with J gene TRBJ1-2, with D perhaps matching TRBD1 (6 bases). This CDR3 is 17 amino acids long. V lost 0 bases and J 0 bases, leaving 14 bases between the germline ends. The germline V gene has CDR1 MGHRA and CDR2 YSYEKL. The CDR3 region has the DNA TGCGCCAGCAGCCAAGATCGGGTGGACAGCACTAACTATGGCTACACCTTC. Its protein is CASSQDRVDSTNYGYTF.

The J gene is TRBJ2-3, the V gene TRBV7-2; D is perhaps TRBD2 (6 bases). V was pared by 2 bases and J by 2 bases, with 8 bases between. This CDR3 comprises 14 residues. CDR1 and CDR2 from the germline V gene are SGHTA and FQGNSA. The chain's CDR3 is CASSLSGPTDTQYF. The CDR3 nucleotides are TGTGCCAGCAGCTTAAGCGGGCCCACAGATACGCAGTATTTT.

Comment on this clone: At one end, the junction sequence differs from germline, possibly due to a read error. The chain uses TRBV12-5 and TRBJ1-3; no clear D. The CDR3 extends over 15 amino acids. Germline loops: CDR1 LGHNT, CDR2 FRNRAP. The CDR3 nucleotides read TGTGCTAGTGGATTGGGCCCGGCGGGTGGAAACACCATATATTTT. Protein sequence: CASGLGPAGGNTIYF. Using reference TRBV12-5 and TRBJ1-3 for the parts outside the CDR3, the full variable domain is DARVTQTPRHKVTEMGQEVTMRCQPILGHNTVFWYRQTMMQGLELLAYFRNRAPLDDSGMPKDRFSAEMPDATLATLKIQPSEPRDSAVYFCASGLGPAGGNTIYFGEGSWLTVV.

The rearrangement links TRBV28 to TRBJ1-5; D is undetermined. Trimming left V 4 bases short and J 3 bases short, with 10 bases between. Germline-derived CDR1 and CDR2 are MDHEN and SYDVKM. The CDR3 has 14 amino acids. CDR3 sequence reads: CASSWSGNNQPQHF. Written as DNA, the CDR3 is TGTGCCAGCAGTTGGTCGGGGAACAATCAGCCCCAGCATTTT.

The chain uses TRBV6-5 and TRBJ1-2; D may be TRBD1 (6 bases). Deletions cut 0 bases from V and 4 bases from J, with 15 bases between. The CDR3 covers 16 residues. Germline CDR1 and CDR2: MNHEY and SVGAGI. DNA of the CDR3: TGTGCCAGCAGTTACTCGAGTCAGGGGATGAGCTATGGCTACACCTTC. Translated: CASSYSSQGMSYGYTF.

The rearrangement joins TRBV10-3 to TRBJ2-3; TRBD2 matches at 8 bases. Trimming cost V 10 bases and J 2 bases; bases outside gene matches: 14. Germline V gene data show CDR1 as ENHRY and CDR2 as SYGVKD. This CDR3 has 16 amino acids. This CDR3 is CATRGTSGGNTDTQYF. The DNA for the CDR3 is TGTGCCACGCGCGGAACCTCGGGGGGGAACACAGATACGCAGTATTTT.

Comments on this clone: Within the sample, other DNA sequences also encode this same CDR3. The chain is built from TRBV6-5 and TRBJ1-2, with 9 bases that match TRBD1. The CDR3 loop spans 16 amino acids. The germline CDR1 and CDR2 sequences are MNHEY and SVGAGI. J lost 5 bases, V lost 4 bases, and 11 bases had no gene match. In DNA, the CDR3 is TGTGCCAGCAGTTCGCCTAGGGGACAGGGTAAATATGGCTACACCTTC. This sequence encodes CASSSPRGQGKYGYTF.

This chain uses TRBV19 with TRBJ2-1; 8 bases align to TRBD2. V shed 7 bases and J 6 bases; nucleotides not matched to a gene: 14. The CDR3 has 16 amino acids. The germline gives CDR1 LNHDA, CDR2 SQIVND (reference sequence). CDR3 DNA sequence: TGTGCCAGTACCTTTCGCGGACTAGCACAATTCAATGAGCAGTTCTTC. It codes for CASTFRGLAQFNEQFF.

This clone turned up a few times. The chain couples TRBV2 to TRBJ2-7; D perhaps matches TRBD2 (5 bases). The CDR3 contains 15 residues. Germline loops: CDR1 SNHLY, CDR2 FYNNEI. The V gene lost 6 bases and the J gene lost 0 bases, with 15 bases spanning the gap. CDR3 sequence reads: CASSGLASTSYEQYF. The CDR3 bases are TGTGCCAGCAGCGGATTAGCGTCCACCTCCTACGAGCAGTACTTC.

This chain links TRBV7-9 with TRBJ2-3, with TRBD2 matching 9 bases. The J segment lost 2 bases and the V segment lost 3 bases, leaving 6 bases of the junction unmatched. The germline V gene encodes CDR1 SEHNR and CDR2 FQNEAQ (reference sequence). The CDR3 totals 16 residues. CDR3 DNA: TGTGCCAGCAGCTTCTCAGCGGGGGGACTCACAGATACGCAGTATTTT. It codes for CASSFSAGGLTDTQYF.